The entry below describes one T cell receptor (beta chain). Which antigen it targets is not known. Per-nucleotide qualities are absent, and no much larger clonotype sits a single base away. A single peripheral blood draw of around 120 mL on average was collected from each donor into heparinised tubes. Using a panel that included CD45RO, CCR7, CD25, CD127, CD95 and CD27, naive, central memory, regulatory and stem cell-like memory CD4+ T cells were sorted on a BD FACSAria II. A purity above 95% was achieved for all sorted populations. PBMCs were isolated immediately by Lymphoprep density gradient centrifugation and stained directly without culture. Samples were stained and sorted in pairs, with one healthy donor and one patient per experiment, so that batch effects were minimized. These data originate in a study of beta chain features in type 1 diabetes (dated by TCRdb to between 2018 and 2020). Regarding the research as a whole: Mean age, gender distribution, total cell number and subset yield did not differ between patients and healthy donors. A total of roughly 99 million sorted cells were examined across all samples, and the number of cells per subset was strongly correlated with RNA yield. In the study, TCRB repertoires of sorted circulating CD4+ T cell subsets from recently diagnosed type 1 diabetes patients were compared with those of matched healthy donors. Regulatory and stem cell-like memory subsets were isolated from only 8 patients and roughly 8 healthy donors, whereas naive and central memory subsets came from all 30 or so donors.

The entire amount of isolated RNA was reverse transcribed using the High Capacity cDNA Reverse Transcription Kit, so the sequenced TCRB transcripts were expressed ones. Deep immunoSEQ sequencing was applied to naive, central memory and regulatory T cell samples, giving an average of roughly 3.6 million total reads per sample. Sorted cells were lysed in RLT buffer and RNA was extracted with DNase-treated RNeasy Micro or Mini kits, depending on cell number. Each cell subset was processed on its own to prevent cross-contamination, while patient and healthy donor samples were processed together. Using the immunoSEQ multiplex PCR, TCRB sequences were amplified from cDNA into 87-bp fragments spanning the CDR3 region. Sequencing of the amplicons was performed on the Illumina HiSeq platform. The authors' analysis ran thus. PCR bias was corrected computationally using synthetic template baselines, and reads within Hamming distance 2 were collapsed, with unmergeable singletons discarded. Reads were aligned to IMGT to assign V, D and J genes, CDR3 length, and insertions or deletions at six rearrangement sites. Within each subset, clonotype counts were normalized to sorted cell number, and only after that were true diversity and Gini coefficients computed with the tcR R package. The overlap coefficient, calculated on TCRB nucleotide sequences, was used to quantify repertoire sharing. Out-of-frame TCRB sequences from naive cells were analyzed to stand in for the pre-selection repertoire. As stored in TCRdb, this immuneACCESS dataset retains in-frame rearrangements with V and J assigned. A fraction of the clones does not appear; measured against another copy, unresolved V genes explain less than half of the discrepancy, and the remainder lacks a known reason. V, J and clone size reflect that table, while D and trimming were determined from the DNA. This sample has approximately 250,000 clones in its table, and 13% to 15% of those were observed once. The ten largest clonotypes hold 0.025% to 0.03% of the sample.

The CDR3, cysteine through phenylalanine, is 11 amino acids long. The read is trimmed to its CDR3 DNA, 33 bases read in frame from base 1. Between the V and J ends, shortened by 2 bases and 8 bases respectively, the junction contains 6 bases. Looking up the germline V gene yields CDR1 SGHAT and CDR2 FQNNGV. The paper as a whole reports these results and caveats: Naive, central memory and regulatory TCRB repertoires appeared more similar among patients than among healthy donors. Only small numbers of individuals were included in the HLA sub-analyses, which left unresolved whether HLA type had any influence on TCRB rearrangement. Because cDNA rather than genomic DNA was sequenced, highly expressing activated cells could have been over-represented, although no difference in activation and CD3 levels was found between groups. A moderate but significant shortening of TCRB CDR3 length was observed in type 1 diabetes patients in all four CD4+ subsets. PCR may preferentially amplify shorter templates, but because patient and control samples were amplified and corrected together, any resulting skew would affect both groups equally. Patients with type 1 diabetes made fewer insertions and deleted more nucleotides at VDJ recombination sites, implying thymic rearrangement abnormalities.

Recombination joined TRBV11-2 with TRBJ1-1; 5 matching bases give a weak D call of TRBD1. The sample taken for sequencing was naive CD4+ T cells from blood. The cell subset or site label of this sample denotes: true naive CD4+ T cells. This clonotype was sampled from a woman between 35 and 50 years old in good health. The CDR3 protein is CASSLNREAFF. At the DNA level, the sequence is TGTGCCAGCAGCTTAAACAGGGAAGCTTTCTTT.